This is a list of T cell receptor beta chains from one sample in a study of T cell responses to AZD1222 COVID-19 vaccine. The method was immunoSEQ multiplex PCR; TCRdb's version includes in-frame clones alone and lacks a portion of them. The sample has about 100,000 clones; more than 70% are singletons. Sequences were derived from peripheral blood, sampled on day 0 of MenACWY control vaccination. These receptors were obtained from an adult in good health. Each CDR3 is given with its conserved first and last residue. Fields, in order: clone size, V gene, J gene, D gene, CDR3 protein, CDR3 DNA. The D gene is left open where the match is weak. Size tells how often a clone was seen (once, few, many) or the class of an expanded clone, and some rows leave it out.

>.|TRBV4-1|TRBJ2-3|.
CASSQPLRGETDTQYF
TGCGCCAGCAGCCAACCCCTTCGGGGTGAGACAGATACGCAGTATTTT
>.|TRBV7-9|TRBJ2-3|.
CASSSFVDTQYF
TGTGCCAGCAGCTCCTTCGTTGATACGCAGTATTTT
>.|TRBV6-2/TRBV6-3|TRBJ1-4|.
CASSSVTGATNEKLFF
TGTGCCAGCAGTTCTGTGACGGGGGCAACTAATGAAAAACTGTTTTTT
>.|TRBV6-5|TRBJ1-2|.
CASRMTENYGYTF
TGTGCCAGCAGGATGACAGAAAACTATGGCTACACCTTC
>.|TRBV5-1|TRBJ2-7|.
CASSLASGGEDEQYF
TGCGCCAGCAGCTTGGCCTCGGGGGGCGAGGACGAGCAGTACTTC
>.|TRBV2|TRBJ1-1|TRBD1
CASSEGQRNTEAFF
TGTGCCAGCAGTGAGGGACAGAGGAACACTGAAGCTTTCTTT
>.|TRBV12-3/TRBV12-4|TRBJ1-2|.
CASSLAVGYGYTF
TGTGCCAGCAGTTTAGCGGTGGGCTATGGCTACACCTTC
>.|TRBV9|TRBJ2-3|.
CASSVDPSTDTQYF
TGTGCCAGCAGCGTAGACCCTTCCACAGATACGCAGTATTTT
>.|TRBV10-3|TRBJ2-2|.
CAINRGLDTGELFF
TGTGCCATCAATAGGGGTTTGGACACCGGGGAGCTGTTTTTT
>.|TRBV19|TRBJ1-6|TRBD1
CASSRASGQGGSPLHF
TGTGCCAGTAGCCGAGCCTCGGGACAGGGCGGATCACCCCTCCACTTT
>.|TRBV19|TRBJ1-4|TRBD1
CASSIAGRGRAEKLFF
TGTGCCAGTAGTATCGCGGGGAGGGGGCGTGCTGAAAAACTGTTTTTT
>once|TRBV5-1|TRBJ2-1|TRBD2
CASSFAGGLNEQFF
TGCGCCAGCAGCTTTGCGGGAGGGCTGAATGAGCAGTTCTTC
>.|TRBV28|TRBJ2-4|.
CASSHGGDLAKNIQYF
TGTGCCAGCAGCCATGGTGGGGACCTAGCCAAAAACATTCAGTACTTC
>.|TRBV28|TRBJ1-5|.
CASKGGNQPQHF
TGTGCCAGCAAGGGGGGTAATCAGCCCCAGCATTTT
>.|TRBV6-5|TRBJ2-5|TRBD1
CASRRDRGYQETQYF
TGTGCCAGCAGGCGGGACAGGGGGTACCAAGAGACCCAGTACTTC
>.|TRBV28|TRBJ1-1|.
CASSLGPPTFF
TGTGCCAGCAGTTTGGGCCCCCCAACTTTCTTT
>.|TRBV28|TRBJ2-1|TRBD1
CATSDRGVYNEQFF
TGTGCCACGTCGGACAGGGGCGTATACAATGAGCAGTTCTTC
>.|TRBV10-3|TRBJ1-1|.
CAISEGETEAFF
TGTGCCATCAGCGAGGGGGAAACTGAAGCTTTCTTT
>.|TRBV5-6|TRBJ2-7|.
CASSLGPGSDYEQYF
TGTGCCAGCAGCTTGGGCCCTGGCTCGGACTACGAGCAGTACTTC
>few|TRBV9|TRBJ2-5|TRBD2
CASSVSGRPQETQYF
TGTGCCAGCAGCGTTAGCGGGAGGCCGCAAGAGACCCAGTACTTC
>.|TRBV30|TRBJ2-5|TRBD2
CAWSVRRGGPETQYF
TGTGCCTGGAGTGTGCGGCGGGGGGGCCCGGAGACCCAGTACTTC
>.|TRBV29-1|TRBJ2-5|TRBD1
CSVARTGETQYF
TGCAGCGTTGCTAGGACAGGGGAGACCCAGTACTTC
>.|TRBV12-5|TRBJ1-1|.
CANKTGSTEAFF
TGTGCCAATAAAACAGGATCTACTGAAGCTTTCTTT
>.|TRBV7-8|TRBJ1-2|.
CASSVVFWESYGYTF
TGTGCCAGCAGCGTCGTCTTCTGGGAGTCCTATGGCTACACCTTC
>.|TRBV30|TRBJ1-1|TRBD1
CAWRVDRGGTEAFF
TGTGCCTGGAGAGTCGACAGGGGAGGAACTGAAGCTTTCTTT
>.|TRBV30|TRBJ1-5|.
CAWSDSPMTDSNQPQHF
TGTGCCTGGAGTGACTCCCCCATGACAGATAGCAATCAGCCCCAGCATTTT
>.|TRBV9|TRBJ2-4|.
CASSEGDRKNIQYF
TGTGCCAGCAGCGAAGGGGACCGAAAAAACATTCAGTACTTC
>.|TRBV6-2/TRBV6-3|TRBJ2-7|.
CASSYEFYEQYF
TGTGCCAGCAGTTACGAATTCTACGAGCAGTACTTC
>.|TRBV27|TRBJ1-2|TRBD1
CASSLRDRDYGYTF
TGTGCCAGCAGTTTAAGGGACAGGGACTATGGCTACACCTTC
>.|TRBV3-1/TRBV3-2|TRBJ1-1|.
CASSQASGTFEAFF
TGTGCCAGCAGCCAAGCGTCGGGGACCTTTGAGGCTTTCTTT
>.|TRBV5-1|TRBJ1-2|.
CASSLEQSYGYTF
TGCGCCAGCAGCTTGGAACAGAGCTATGGCTACACCTTC
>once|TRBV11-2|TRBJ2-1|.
CASSLRHNYNEQFF
TGTGCCAGCAGCTTACGGCATAACTACAATGAGCAGTTCTTC